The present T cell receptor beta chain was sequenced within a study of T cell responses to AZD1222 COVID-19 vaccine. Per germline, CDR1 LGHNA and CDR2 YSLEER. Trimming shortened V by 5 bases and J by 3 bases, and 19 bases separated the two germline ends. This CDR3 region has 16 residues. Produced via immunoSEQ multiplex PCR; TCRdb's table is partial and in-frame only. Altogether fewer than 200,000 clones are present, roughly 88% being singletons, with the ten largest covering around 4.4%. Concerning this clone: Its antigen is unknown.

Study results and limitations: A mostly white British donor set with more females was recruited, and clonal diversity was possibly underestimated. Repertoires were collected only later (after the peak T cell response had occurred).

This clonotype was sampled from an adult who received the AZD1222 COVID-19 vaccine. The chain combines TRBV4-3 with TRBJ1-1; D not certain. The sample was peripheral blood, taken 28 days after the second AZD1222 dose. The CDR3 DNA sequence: TGCGCCAGCAGCAGAGGTTCTTGGGGAGTAGACACTGAAGCTTTCTTT. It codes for CASSRGSWGVDTEAFF.